The rows below give T cell receptor beta chains drawn from one sample of a study of cytomegalovirus exposure and HLA in healthy donors. Produced via immunoSEQ multiplex PCR; TCRdb's table is partial and in-frame only. This table has some 140,000 clones, approximately 61% appearing once. The sample was PBMCs. The receptors were sampled from a human donor in good health. Each CDR3 is given without its conserved first and last residue.

V | CDR3
TRBV27 | ASSLEGIGRVYEQY
TRBV9 | ASSVSVGSSAGELF
TRBV18 | ASSPSWGQGYTEAF
TRBV7-3 | ASSSPAENTGELF
TRBV5-1 | ASSDPGQGATGELF
TRBV28 | ASNRIDRGPGSYT
TRBV5-1 | ASSLGLALYNEQF
TRBV6-1 | ASFQGYEQY
TRBV23-1 | ASSQFEREVGETQY
TRBV9 | ASSRTSGRDNEQF
TRBV6-4 | ASTPGLLVQSYEQY
TRBV5-1 | ASSLTVTGTEAF
TRBV11-1 | ASSRVGNNEQF
TRBV5-8 | ASSHYRATNEKLF
TRBV29-1 | SVVPRGLVNEQF
TRBV4-1 | ASSQEHRGNSGANVLT
TRBV28 | ASSQGRETYEQY
TRBV6-1 | ASRFGTTLNTIY
TRBV7-9 | ASSLDRSYEQY
TRBV27 | ASSFEANQPQH
TRBV9 | ASSVQGVNEQY
TRBV2 | ASSEGTSGISYNEQF
TRBV4-3 | ASSQDPSGRADTQY
TRBV5-4 | ASSLRGIAYEQY
TRBV5-6 | ASSLERRETQY
TRBV7-9 | AGLGPPPTDTQY
TRBV5-1 | ASSPGLAGLNEQF
TRBV5-1 | ASTQDSAYNEQF